This T cell receptor (beta chain) was sequenced during a study of blood T cell repertoires in COVID-19. On the study more broadly: PBMCs, B-cell-depleted T cells, or T cells were the source of the cDNA or gDNA that made up the material.

CDR1 and CDR2 (germline): SNHLY, FYNNEI. Germline trimming cut 6 bases from V and 2 bases from J; bases unmatched to any gene: 6. The CDR3 length is 15 residues. Original handling: Reference gene primers were amplified, and this amplification served to estimate nucleated cell counts. The table came from immunoSEQ multiplex PCR; TCRdb's copy has only in-frame clones and leaves some out. V and J calls plus clone size are reproduced from that table; the DNA served to infer D and trimming. This sample carries about 140,000 clones, around nine tenths of them seen once, and the ten largest clones take about 4.3%.

This TCR derives from a middle-aged woman with acute or convalescent COVID-19. The sample comprised peripheral blood. The chain employs TRBV2 and TRBJ1-5; TRBD1 aligns across 8 bases. CDR3 residues: CASSRQGLGNQPQHF. As DNA, the CDR3 is TGTGCCAGCAGCCGACAGGGGTTGGGCAATCAGCCCCAGCATTTT.